The 7 T cell receptor beta chains given below trace back to one sample, sequenced in a study of blood T cell repertoires in COVID-19. This table comes from immunoSEQ multiplex PCR, and its TCRdb copy is limited to in-frame clones, with some not included. The sample lists approximately 210,000 clones; about nine tenths were seen once. The sample taken for sequencing was PBMCs or T cells enriched from blood (not recorded which). The origin of the receptors is a man aged 30 to 39 in a cohort exposed to, infected with or recovered from COVID-19 (not recorded which).

V gene TRBV28 combines with J gene TRBJ1-2; TRBD1 matches at 9 bases. J lost 7 bases, V lost 4 bases, and 7 bases had no gene match. Germline CDR1 is MDHEN and CDR2 is SYDVKM. The CDR3 is 14 amino acids. This CDR3 is CASSYSGTGFGYTF. CDR3 nucleotide sequence: TGTGCCAGCAGTTACTCCGGGACAGGGTTTGGCTACACCTTC.

The V call is TRBV3-1 (or the pseudogene TRBV3-2), the J call TRBJ1-1; D is unclear. V was shortened by 1 base and J by 2 bases, with 14 bases between the two germline ends. The germline CDR1 and CDR2 sequences are LGHDT and YNNKEL (reference sequence). The CDR3 loop spans 16 amino acids. The CDR3 sequence is CASSQARVGSNTEAFF. CDR3 nucleotide sequence: TGTGCCAGCAGCCAAGCGAGGGTAGGGTCAAACACTGAAGCTTTCTTT.

The CDR3 sequence: CASRVWTGRSGEQFF. DNA of the CDR3: TGTGCCAGCAGAGTCTGGACAGGGAGGAGCGGTGAGCAGTTCTTC. The gene calls are TRBV2 and TRBJ2-1; 8 positions agree with TRBD1. V lost 6 bases to trimming and J lost 9 bases; unmatched junction nucleotides: 13. Germline CDR1 reads SNHLY; CDR2 reads FYNNEI. The CDR3 spans 15 residues. The full variable domain, completed using reference TRBV2 and TRBJ2-1, is EPEVTQTPSHQVTQMGQEVILRCVPISNHLYFYWYRQILGQKVEFLVSFYNNEISEKSEIFDDQFSVERPDGSNFTLKIRSTKLEDSAMYFCASRVWTGRSGEQFFGPGTRLTVL.

The chain carries TRBV7-6 and TRBJ1-3, with a weak D call TRBD1 (6 bases). The CDR3 sequence is 15 residues long. The germline V and J ends were trimmed by 5 bases and 0 bases, with 11 bases remaining between them. The germline V gene has CDR1 SGHVS and CDR2 FNYEAQ. In DNA form, the CDR3 reads TGTGCCAGCAGCCCGGACAGTCGCTCTGGAAACACCATATATTTT. Translating it yields CASSPDSRSGNTIYF.

The chain combines TRBV27 with TRBJ2-1; D not resolved. The CDR3 extends over 12 amino acids. V was pared by 2 bases and J by 8 bases, with 7 bases between. Germline V gene sequence: CDR1 MNHEY, CDR2 SMNVEV (reference sequence). The CDR3 here is CASSLNSDEQFF. The CDR3 bases are TGTGCCAGCAGTTTAAACTCCGATGAGCAGTTCTTC.

The chain links TRBV27 to TRBJ2-2; D uncertain. Germline lookup yields CDR1 MNHEY and CDR2 SMNVEV (reference sequence). Trimming removed 6 bases at V and 6 bases at J, with 11 bases between. The CDR3 sequence is 13 residues long. For the CDR3, the DNA is TGTGCCAGCAGCACCACTCTCGCCGGGGAGCTGTTTTTT. Its translation: CASSTTLAGELFF.

This clone has just a few counts. V usage is TRBV28 and J usage is TRBJ1-2; TRBD1 is a possible D gene (5 bases). The V end was cut by 2 bases, the J end by 8 bases, with 12 bases between. The CDR3 spans 13 residues. Germline V gene sequence: CDR1 MDHEN, CDR2 SYDVKM. The CDR3 here is CASSLGGFGGYTF. The CDR3 DNA sequence: TGTGCCAGCAGTTTAGGGGGGTTTGGGGGCTACACCTTC.